The 2 T cell receptor beta chains below were found in one sample sequenced in a study of cytomegalovirus exposure and HLA in healthy donors. It was with 60 Vbeta and 13 Jbeta primers that the PCR ran. Clones were read by immunoSEQ multiplex PCR, and TCRdb kept only the in-frame ones, dropping some. The table shows roughly 200,000 clones, with 79% occurring only once. Sequenced: PBMCs. Receptors originate from a woman in her thirties in good health and CMV-seropositive.

This clone was found a few times. Here the CDR3 DNA reads TGCGCCAGCAGTGACTTGTACGAGCAGTACTTC. Encoded protein: CASSDLYEQYF. The chain couples TRBV5-1 to TRBJ2-7; D not certain. Trimming left V 5 bases short and J 4 bases short, with 7 bases between. The CDR3 runs 11 residues. CDR1 SGHRS and CDR2 YFSETQ come from the germline V gene.

The chain joins TRBV4-1 to TRBJ2-3; 8 nucleotides match TRBD2. The length of the CDR3 is 16 residues. Germline lookup yields CDR1 MGHRA and CDR2 YSYEKL. V lost 2 bases, J lost 5 bases, and 9 bases stayed unmatched. CDR3 region: CASSQSARGGGDTQYF. The CDR3 DNA sequence: TGCGCCAGCAGCCAAAGCGCCCGGGGGGGAGGAGATACGCAGTATTTT.